Listed below are T cell receptor beta chains from one sample, sequenced in a study of blood T cell repertoires in COVID-19. Here immunoSEQ multiplex PCR was the method, and the copy in TCRdb shows in-frame clones only, minus some. Here the sample spans hundreds of thousands of clones, approximately 90% being singletons. Sample: peripheral blood. These receptors originate from a woman between 45 and 65 years old with active or convalescent COVID-19. Each CDR3 is given with its conserved first and last residue. D genes are given only for firm matches. Clone size appears in some rows only: once, few, many, or a class for an expanded clone.

d_gene | len | j_gene | abundance | v_gene | CDR3nt | CDR3aa
. | 13 | TRBJ2-1 | . | TRBV5-4 | TGTGCCAGCAGCTTGTCAGGGGTCGATGAGCAGTTCTTC | CASSLSGVDEQFF
. | 15 | TRBJ2-7 | . | TRBV2 | TGTGCCAGCACCACTAACAGGGCGTTGAGCTACGAGCAGTACTTC | CASTTNRALSYEQYF
. | 13 | TRBJ1-2 | . | TRBV13 | TGTGCCAGCAGCTTATCCCGAGCGAAAGGCTACACCTTC | CASSLSRAKGYTF
TRBD1 | 15 | TRBJ2-5 | . | TRBV7-9 | TGTGCCAGCAGCTCCGCACAGGGGGGCCAAGAGACCCAGTACTTC | CASSSAQGGQETQYF
. | 13 | TRBJ1-2 | . | TRBV29-1 | TGCAGCGTTGAACCACAGGATGGATATGGCTACACCTTC | CSVEPQDGYGYTF
. | 16 | TRBJ1-4 | once | TRBV18 | TGTGCCAGCTCACCACTAGGCCCCGGGAGTAATGAAAAACTGTTTTTT | CASSPLGPGSNEKLFF
TRBD2 | 16 | TRBJ2-7 | . | TRBV7-8 | TGTGCCAGCAGCTCTCTAGCGGGGAGGGGGAACTTCGAGCAGTACTTC | CASSSLAGRGNFEQYF
. | 15 | TRBJ2-7 | few | TRBV27 | TGTGCCAGCAGTCCCGGGGGTTCTTTACCTTACGAGCAGTACTTC | CASSPGGSLPYEQYF
TRBD2 | 18 | TRBJ2-1 | . | TRBV6-2/TRBV6-3 | TGTGCCAGCAGTTACTCTACTAGCGGGCACAGCTCCTACAATGAGCAGTTCTTC | CASSYSTSGHSSYNEQFF
TRBD2 | 16 | TRBJ2-5 | . | TRBV11-2 | TGTGCCGGCAGCTTAGAGGGTAGCGGGGGGATCGTGACCCAGTACTTC | CAGSLEGSGGIVTQYF
. | 13 | TRBJ1-1 | . | TRBV19 | TGTGCCAGTAGTATAGTAGAGCGAACTGAAGCTTTCTTT | CASSIVERTEAFF
. | 18 | TRBJ1-3 | . | TRBV9 | TGTGCCAGCAGCGTAGACCCCTCCGAGGCGGTTCCTGGAAACACCATATATTTT | CASSVDPSEAVPGNTIYF
TRBD1 | 15 | TRBJ2-1 | . | TRBV4-2 | TGTGCCAGCAGCCGAGACAGGGAACCCTACAATGAGCAGTTCTTC | CASSRDREPYNEQFF
TRBD1 | 15 | TRBJ1-6 | . | TRBV30 | TGTGCCTGGAGGGGACAGGGGACGAGGAATTCACCCCTCCACTTT | CAWRGQGTRNSPLHF
. | 18 | TRBJ2-1 | . | TRBV5-6 | TGTGCCAGCAGTAAGAACTGGGAAGCCTGGGGGGTATACAATGAGCAGTTCTTC | CASSKNWEAWGVYNEQFF
. | 17 | TRBJ1-4 | . | TRBV4-1 | TGCGCCAGCAGCCAAGATAGGAGACAGAAACCTAATGAAAAACTGTTTTTT | CASSQDRRQKPNEKLFF
. | 12 | TRBJ1-2 | . | TRBV2 | TGTGCCAGCAGTGAACTCCCGGATGGCTACACCTTC | CASSELPDGYTF
. | 13 | TRBJ1-1 | . | TRBV6-2/TRBV6-3 | TGTGCCAGCAGCACAGGGCTAGACACTGAAGCTTTCTTT | CASSTGLDTEAFF
TRBD2 | 15 | TRBJ2-5 | . | TRBV7-7 | TGTGCTAGCAGCTTATCTAGCGGGGTAATCGAGACCCAGTACTTC | CASSLSSGVIETQYF
TRBD2 | 15 | TRBJ2-2 | . | TRBV11-3 | TGTGCCAGCAGCCTGGGAGGGACCCGCACCGGGGAGCTGTTTTTT | CASSLGGTRTGELFF
TRBD2 | 16 | TRBJ2-1 | . | TRBV30 | TGTGCCTGGAACCGGGGACTAGCGGGAGTCTACAATGAGCAGTTCTTC | CAWNRGLAGVYNEQFF
. | 13 | TRBJ1-1 | . | TRBV13 | TGTGCCAGCAGCCCATGGGGGGGCACTGAAGCTTTCTTT | CASSPWGGTEAFF
. | 16 | TRBJ1-4 | . | TRBV4-3 | TGCGCCAGCAGCAAGAGTGCGGCAGCAACTAATGAAAAACTGTTTTTT | CASSKSAAATNEKLFF
TRBD2 | 15 | TRBJ2-1 | . | TRBV6-5 | TGTGCCAGCAGCCCCGGACTAGCGGGATTTAGTGAGCAGTTCTTC | CASSPGLAGFSEQFF
. | 15 | TRBJ2-2 | . | TRBV27 | TGTGCCAGCAGTTTCAACACAGGGCGGACCGGGGAGCTGTTTTTT | CASSFNTGRTGELFF
. | 14 | TRBJ1-3 | . | TRBV15 | TGTGCCACTGGGCCCGGAGGATCTGGAAACACCATATATTTT | CATGPGGSGNTIYF
. | 12 | TRBJ1-1 | . | TRBV3-1/TRBV3-2 | TGTGCCAGCACGACAGGGAACACTGAAGCTTTCTTT | CASTTGNTEAFF
TRBD2 | 15 | TRBJ2-3 | . | TRBV7-3 | TGTGCCAGCAGCTTATCCCTCCCGGGAGGAGATACGCAGTATTTT | CASSLSLPGGDTQYF
. | 13 | TRBJ1-1 | . | TRBV28 | TGTGCCAGCAGATTACCTTCGAACACTGAAGCTTTCTTT | CASRLPSNTEAFF
TRBD2 | 18 | TRBJ2-1 | . | TRBV5-1 | TGCGCCAGCAGCTCGACTAGCGGGGGGCAGGTCCTCATCAATGAGCAGTTCTTC | CASSSTSGGQVLINEQFF
. | 17 | TRBJ2-7 | . | TRBV7-9 | TGTGCCAGCAGTACCGGAGGTCGCGGGGTCTACTCCTACGAGCAGTACTTC | CASSTGGRGVYSYEQYF
. | 12 | TRBJ2-6 | . | TRBV11-2 | TGTGCCAGCAGCCCCCAGGTCGGCGTCCTGACTTTC | CASSPQVGVLTF
TRBD2 | 16 | TRBJ2-2 | . | TRBV28 | TGTGCCAGCAGTCGTAATCTAGCGGGGAACACCGGGGAGCTGTTTTTT | CASSRNLAGNTGELFF
. | 13 | TRBJ1-6 | . | TRBV19 | TGTGCCAGTAGTGGGGACTTTAATTCACCCCTCCACTTT | CASSGDFNSPLHF